The 27 T cell receptor beta chains below were found in one sample sequenced in a study of cytomegalovirus exposure and HLA in healthy donors. 60 Vbeta and 13 Jbeta primers were used in PCR. Produced via immunoSEQ multiplex PCR; TCRdb's table is partial and in-frame only. This sample has some 180,000 clones, with 75% to 80% found just once. The material sequenced was PBMCs. Receptor source: a female donor in good health and CMV-seronegative.

V gene TRBV5-6 combines with J gene TRBJ2-3, with TRBD2 identical over 8 bases. CDR1 and CDR2 (germline): SGHDT, YYEEEE. The CDR3 has 15 amino acids. V shed 4 bases, J shed 5 bases, and the junction held 9 bases outside the gene matches. CDR3 DNA: TGTGCCAGCAGCGTTCGGGAGGGCCGGTTAGATACGCAGTATTTT. It yields the protein CASSVREGRLDTQYF.

This clone appeared once. The chain couples TRBV18 to TRBJ1-2; 9 bases match TRBD1. This CDR3 is 16 amino acids long. Germline V lookup: CDR1 KGHSH, CDR2 LQKENI. The ends lost 9 bases at V and 9 bases at J; junction bases unmatched: 20. CDR3 nucleotides: TGTGCCAGTTTACCGGGACAGGGATCCTCTCGCTTGAGCTACACCTTC. Amino acid sequence: CASLPGQGSSRLSYTF.

The J gene is TRBJ2-3, the V gene TRBV6-1; 10 bases line up with TRBD2. V dropped 4 bases and J dropped 7; count of bases not matched to a gene: 8. The CDR3 has 15 residues. Looked up from germline, CDR1 is MNHNS and CDR2 is SASEGT. The CDR3 loop reads CASSASSGGVNTQYF. The CDR3 DNA reads as TGTGCCAGCAGTGCCTCCAGCGGGGGGGTAAATACGCAGTATTTT.

The rearrangement uses TRBV27 and TRBJ2-2; tentatively, D is TRBD1 (6 bases). CDR3 size: 14 residues. V was shortened by 3 bases and J by 6 bases, with 11 bases between the two germline ends. CDR1 is MNHEY, CDR2 SMNVEV, per germline (reference sequence). The CDR3 here is CASSFSGASGELFF. DNA of the CDR3: TGTGCCAGCAGTTTTTCAGGGGCGTCCGGGGAGCTGTTTTTT.

V usage is TRBV9 and J usage is TRBJ2-1; TRBD2 agrees at 14 bases. Trimming took 3 bases from V and 9 from J; bases not matched to a gene: 5. CDR1 is SGDLS and CDR2 is YYNGEE in the germline V gene. The CDR3 spans 15 residues. In DNA, the CDR3 is TGTGCCAGCAGCGAGGGACTAGCGGGAGTCGTTGAGCAGTTCTTC. As protein: CASSEGLAGVVEQFF. Together with reference TRBV9 and TRBJ2-1, the CDR3 gives the full variable domain: DSGVTQTPKHLITATGQRVTLRCSPRSGDLSVYWYQQSLDQGLQFLIQYYNGEERAKGNILERFSAQQFPDLHSELNLSSLELGDSALYFCASSEGLAGVVEQFFGPGTRLTVL.

V is TRBV11-3 and J is TRBJ2-5, with 12 nucleotides matching TRBD2. CDR3 length: 16 residues. Germline assignment: CDR1 SGHNT and CDR2 YENEEA. J was trimmed by 0 bases and V by 3 bases; bases with no gene match: 2. The CDR3 loop is CASSFTSGGNQETQYF. In DNA, the CDR3 is TGTGCCAGCAGCTTTACTAGCGGGGGGAACCAAGAGACCCAGTACTTC.

The chain carries TRBV7-7 and TRBJ2-1; 8 nucleotides line up with TRBD2. Germline V gene sequence: CDR1 SSHAT, CDR2 FNYEAQ (reference sequence). The V gene end was trimmed by 0 bases and the J gene end by 7 bases; junction bases not matched to a gene: 5. This CDR3 region has 15 residues. DNA for the CDR3: TGTGCCAGCAGCTTAGCACGCGGGGGGAAGAATGAGCAGTTCTTC. The encoded protein is CASSLARGGKNEQFF.

This chain uses TRBV4-1 with TRBJ2-7; 9 nucleotides match TRBD1. CDR1 MGHRA and CDR2 YSYEKL come from the germline V gene. The CDR3 runs to 15 residues. With V trimmed by 1 base and J by 2 bases, 3 bases remained unmatched. The CDR3 DNA sequence: TGCGCCAGCAGCCAAGGCGGGGACAGGGCCTACGAGCAGTACTTC. It specifies CASSQGGDRAYEQYF.

The table lists this clone with a few counts. Other DNA sequences from this sample encode an identical CDR3 as well. This sequence joins TRBV5-1 and TRBJ1-2; weak D call: TRBD1 (5 bases). The CDR3 is 13 residues long. Trimming took 0 bases from V and 3 from J, leaving 6 bases between them. Germline assignment: CDR1 SGHRS and CDR2 YFSETQ. For the CDR3, the DNA is TGCGCCAGCAGCTTGGAAGGGGACTATGGCTACACCTTC. Encoded protein: CASSLEGDYGYTF. Using reference TRBV5-1 and TRBJ1-2 for the parts outside the CDR3, the full variable domain is KAGVTQTPRYLIKTRGQQVTLSCSPISGHRSVSWYQQTPGQGLQFLFEYFSETQRNKGNFPGRFSGRQFSNSRSEMNVSTLELGDSALYLCASSLEGDYGYTFGSGTRLTVV.

The chain is built from TRBV2 and TRBJ2-3; D not resolved. The CDR3 is 12 amino acids. V was trimmed by 4 bases and J by 4 bases, leaving 6 bases between them. In germline, CDR1 is SNHLY, CDR2 FYNNEI. The CDR3 region is CASSGLSDTQYF. CDR3 in DNA: TGTGCCAGCAGTGGACTGTCAGATACGCAGTATTTT.

This clone was counted once. The V and J genes are TRBV5-1 and TRBJ1-4; D perhaps matches TRBD1 (5 bases). Trimming removed 1 base from V and 6 bases from J, with 10 bases in between. The germline V gene encodes CDR1 SGHRS and CDR2 YFSETQ. The CDR3 has 14 amino acids. CDR3 sequence: CASSLRRGDEKLFF. The CDR3 nucleotides read TGCGCCAGCAGCTTGAGGCGGGGCGATGAAAAACTGTTTTTT. The whole variable domain, remainder taken from reference TRBV5-1 and TRBJ1-4, is KAGVTQTPRYLIKTRGQQVTLSCSPISGHRSVSWYQQTPGQGLQFLFEYFSETQRNKGNFPGRFSGRQFSNSRSEMNVSTLELGDSALYLCASSLRRGDEKLFFGSGTQLSVL.

The chain has TRBV19 and TRBJ2-2; TRBD1 aligns across 10 bases. CDR1 LNHDA and CDR2 SQIVND come from the germline V gene (reference sequence). The CDR3 has 15 residues. Trimming at V came to 6 bases and at J to 1 base, leaving 2 bases not matched to a gene. The CDR3, as DNA: TGTGCCAGTAGGGACAGGGGGGGGAACACCGGGGAGCTGTTTTTT. Encoded protein: CASRDRGGNTGELFF. The whole variable domain, remainder taken from reference TRBV19 and TRBJ2-2, is DGGITQSPKYLFRKEGQNVTLSCEQNLNHDAMYWYRQDPGQGLRLIYYSQIVNDFQKGDIAEGYSVSREKKESFPLTVTSAQKNPTAFYLCASRDRGGNTGELFFGEGSRLTVL.

The chain has TRBV6-7 and TRBJ2-7; a weak D match, TRBD2 (7 bases). TRBV6-7 is given ORF status, its function remaining uncertain. This CDR3 comprises 14 residues. Trimming removed 8 bases from V and 2 bases from J, with 16 bases in between. The CDR3 sequence: CASGRRGPPYEQYF. The CDR3, as DNA: TGTGCCAGCGGTCGGCGGGGGCCCCCCTACGAGCAGTACTTC.

The V call is TRBV9, the J call TRBJ2-4; no clear D gene. V lost 0 bases and J lost 3, with 4 bases in between. The CDR3 is 13 residues long. Per the germline V gene, CDR1 is SGDLS and CDR2 is YYNGEE. In DNA, the CDR3 is TGTGCCAGCAGCGTAGGCAGCAAAAACATTCAGTACTTC. This sequence encodes CASSVGSKNIQYF.

This chain joins TRBV28 and TRBJ1-2; tentatively, D is TRBD1 (5 bases). The V gene's germline CDR1 is MDHEN and CDR2 SYDVKM. Trimming pared 9 bases from V and 4 bases from J, leaving 15 bases between. The CDR3 sequence is 13 residues long. CDR3 nucleotide sequence: TGTGCCAGTTGGGGCCGGGAGCCCTATGGCTACACCTTC. Its protein product is CASWGREPYGYTF.

This rearrangement joins TRBV29-1 to TRBJ1-1, with 8 bases lining up with TRBD1. Germline assignment: CDR1 SQVTM and CDR2 ANQGSEA. The CDR3 has 14 amino acids. After removal of 4 bases from V and 4 bases from J, the junction contained 8 bases not matched to a gene. CDR3 nucleotide sequence: TGCAGCGTTGGGATGACAGGGGATGGCACTGAAGCTTTCTTT. Protein product: CSVGMTGDGTEAFF. Full variable domain (remainder filled in from reference TRBV29-1 and TRBJ1-1): SAVISQKPSRDICQRGTSLTIQCQVDSQVTMMFWYRQQPGQSLTLIATANQGSEATYESGFVIDKFPISRPNLTFSTLTVSNMSPEDSSIYLCSVGMTGDGTEAFFGQGTRLTVV.

In its sample, this clone was seen a few times. The rearrangement links TRBV10-3 to TRBJ2-4; D is uncertain. Germline V gene lookup returns CDR1 ENHRY and CDR2 SYGVKD. V lost 0 bases, J lost 0 bases, and 12 bases lay in between. CDR3 length: 17 amino acids. CDR3 sequence: CAISESRATLAKNIQYF. The CDR3 DNA is TGTGCCATCAGTGAGTCGCGAGCTACCTTAGCCAAAAACATTCAGTACTTC.

The CDR3 loop reads CASSLGRDRVYEQYF. Written as DNA, the CDR3 is TGTGCCAGCAGTTTAGGTCGGGACAGGGTGTACGAGCAGTACTTC. The rearrangement joins TRBV28 to TRBJ2-7, with 9 bases aligning to TRBD1. The germline CDR1 and CDR2 sequences are MDHEN and SYDVKM. With 2 bases clipped from V and 4 bases from J, the junction kept 6 bases outside the gene matches. This CDR3 region has 15 residues.

J is TRBJ1-5 and V is TRBV19; D gene ambiguous. The germline CDR1 and CDR2 sequences are LNHDA and SQIVND (reference sequence). The CDR3 has 13 residues. Trimming stripped 6 bases from V and 5 bases from J, with 11 bases between. The CDR3 is CASRSGYDQPQHF. CDR3 in DNA: TGTGCCAGTAGATCCGGGTATGATCAGCCCCAGCATTTT.

V is TRBV7-8 and J is TRBJ1-1, with 9 bases aligning to TRBD1. J gave up 10 bases and V 4 bases, and 10 bases lay outside the gene matches. CDR1 SGHVS and CDR2 FQNEAQ come from the germline V gene. The CDR3 spans 14 residues. The CDR3 sequence is CASSSRDRVLPAFF. The CDR3 region has the DNA TGTGCCAGCAGCTCCAGGGACAGGGTCTTACCAGCTTTCTTT.

The chain joins TRBV28 to TRBJ2-6, with 11 bases aligning to TRBD1. CDR3 length equals 18 residues. CDR1 and CDR2 from the germline V gene are MDHEN and SYDVKM. With V trimmed by 6 bases and J by 2 bases, 9 bases remained unmatched. The CDR3 DNA follows: TGTGCCAGCAGGACCTTGGGACAGGGGGTAACTGGGGCCAACGTCCTGACTTTC. Encoded protein: CASRTLGQGVTGANVLTF.

In nucleotides, the CDR3 is TGTGCCAGCAGCTTAGGTCTAGCGGTGGTCCGCGAGCAGTACTTC. Its translation is CASSLGLAVVREQYF. The chain is built from TRBV7-9 and TRBJ2-7; 7 nucleotides line up with TRBD2. This CDR3 is 15 amino acids long. Germline V lookup: CDR1 SEHNR, CDR2 FQNEAQ (reference sequence). V dropped 1 base and J dropped 6; count of bases not matched to a gene: 9.

The chain employs TRBV6-6 and TRBJ1-3, with D unclear. V lost 5 bases, J lost 0 bases, and 14 bases lay in between. Looked up from germline, CDR1 is MNHNY and CDR2 is SVGAGI (reference sequence). The CDR3 is 16 residues long. The CDR3 DNA sequence: TGTGCCAGCAGTCACCCGATAGAGCCCTCTGGAAACACCATATATTTT. Amino acids: CASSHPIEPSGNTIYF.

This chain joins TRBV11-3 and TRBJ2-7, with 7 positions matching TRBD2. J was trimmed by 3 bases and V by 5 bases; bases with no gene match: 10. Germline CDR1 reads SGHNT; CDR2 reads YENEEA. The CDR3 totals 15 residues. The CDR3, as DNA: TGTGCCAGCAGCCTCGGGGGAGGGACTTACTACGAGCAGTACTTC. This gives the protein CASSLGGGTYYEQYF.

A few counts support this clone. The gene calls are TRBV4-2 and TRBJ2-3, with TRBD2 identical over 13 bases. The CDR3 loop spans 16 amino acids. V was clipped by 4 bases and J by 4 bases; unmatched bases: 5. Germline-derived CDR1 and CDR2 are LGHNA and YNFKEQ. Written as DNA, the CDR3 is TGTGCCAGCAGCCGGACTAGCGGGGGAGGAGCAGATACGCAGTATTTT. This gives the protein CASSRTSGGGADTQYF.

The DNA for the CDR3 is TGTGCCAGCAGTTTATCGTTCGGGGATAGCAATCAGCCCCAGCATTTT. This sequence encodes CASSLSFGDSNQPQHF. V and J are TRBV27 and TRBJ1-5; D unclear. Germline values: CDR1 MNHEY, CDR2 SMNVEV (reference sequence). The CDR3 is made up of 16 amino acids. Trimming left V 0 bases short and J 0 bases short, with 9 bases between.

This chain joins TRBV4-2 and TRBJ2-6; D possibly corresponds to TRBD2 (6 bases). The CDR3 loop spans 18 amino acids. Trimming shortened V by 0 bases and J by 0 bases, and 12 bases separated the two germline ends. Germline V gene data show CDR1 as LGHNA and CDR2 as YNFKEQ. As DNA, the CDR3 is TGTGCCAGCAGCCAAGATTGGCGGGATTACTCTGGGGCCAACGTCCTGACTTTC. Its translation is CASSQDWRDYSGANVLTF.